The clone carrying this T cell receptor beta chain was recorded at least ten times. The antigen remains unidentified. CDR3 regions were amplified by Arm-PCR using iRepertoire HTBI primers to build TCR beta libraries. TCRdb re-derived calls from the multiplex PCR reads in MiXCR, one entry per CDR3 protein. The table lists around 450,000 distinct CDR3 sequences, 15% of them singletons. CDR1 and CDR2 from the germline V gene are SGHRS and YFSETQ. CDR3 length: 13 residues. V lost 4 bases and J lost 3, with 11 bases in between. The sample belongs to a study of regulatory T cells in long-lasting Graves disease. This sample's time point: newly diagnosed GD, antithyroid drugs for less than 3 months. The TCR library was made from RNA extracted from PBMCs. Findings and caveats of the study: Whereas new patients shared 900 to 1,000 public clonotypes, persistent patients shared more, at approximately 2,700.

These data also formed part of another study, on T cells in Graves' hyperthyroidism and ophthalmopathy.

V and J are TRBV5-1 and TRBJ2-7; possible D gene TRBD1, 6 bases. The origin of this receptor is a woman younger than 45 with Graves disease. Material: peripheral blood mononuclear cells (PBMCs), obtained at new diagnosis, from a patient treated with antithyroid drugs. CDR3 DNA: TGCGCCAGCAGCCTACAGGGAGACTACGAGCAGTACTTC. Translated: CASSLQGDYEQYF.